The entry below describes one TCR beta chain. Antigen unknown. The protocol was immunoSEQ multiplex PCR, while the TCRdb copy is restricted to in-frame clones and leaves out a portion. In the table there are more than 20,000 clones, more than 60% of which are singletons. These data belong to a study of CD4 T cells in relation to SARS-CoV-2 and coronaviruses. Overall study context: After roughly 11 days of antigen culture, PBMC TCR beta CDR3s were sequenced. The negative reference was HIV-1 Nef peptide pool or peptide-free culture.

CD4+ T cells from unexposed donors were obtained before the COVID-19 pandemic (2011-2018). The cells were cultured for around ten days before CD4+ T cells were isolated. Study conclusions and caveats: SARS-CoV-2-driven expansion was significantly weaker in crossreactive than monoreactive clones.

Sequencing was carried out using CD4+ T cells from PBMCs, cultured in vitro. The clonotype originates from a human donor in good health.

CDR3 nucleotide sequence: TGCGCCAGCTACTCCGGGGGTGTCACCGGGGAGCTGTTTTTT. It specifies CASYSGGVTGELFF. This chain joins TRBV5-1 and TRBJ2-2, with a weak D call TRBD2 (6 bases). The germline CDR1 and CDR2 sequences are SGHRS and YFSETQ. V shed 7 bases and J shed 4 bases, with 14 bases lying between them. CDR3 length: 14 residues.